The clone carrying this T cell receptor (beta chain) has a count of ten or more. Its antigen is as yet unknown. This sample was taken from a study of identical twins. Findings of the study overall: Within monozygotic twins, out-of-frame TCR alpha sharing was underestimated by the models.

TCRdb re-derived calls from the 5' RACE reads in MiXCR, one entry per CDR3 protein. This table holds 150,000 or so distinct CDR3 sequences, 3.5% found once. Donors were all healthy Caucasians. CDR1 DFQATT and CDR2 SNEGSKA come from the germline V gene (reference sequence). CDR3 size: 15 residues. V shed 4 bases and J 2 bases; nucleotides not matched to a gene: 9. The V call is TRBV20-1, the J call TRBJ2-7, with 9 bases identical to TRBD1. The sequence was obtained from a man younger than 35 in good health. The specimen was memory T cells sorted from blood. The CDR3 spells CSAKDRGQSPYEQYF. The CDR3, as DNA: TGCAGTGCTAAGGACAGGGGCCAAAGTCCCTACGAGCAGTACTTC.